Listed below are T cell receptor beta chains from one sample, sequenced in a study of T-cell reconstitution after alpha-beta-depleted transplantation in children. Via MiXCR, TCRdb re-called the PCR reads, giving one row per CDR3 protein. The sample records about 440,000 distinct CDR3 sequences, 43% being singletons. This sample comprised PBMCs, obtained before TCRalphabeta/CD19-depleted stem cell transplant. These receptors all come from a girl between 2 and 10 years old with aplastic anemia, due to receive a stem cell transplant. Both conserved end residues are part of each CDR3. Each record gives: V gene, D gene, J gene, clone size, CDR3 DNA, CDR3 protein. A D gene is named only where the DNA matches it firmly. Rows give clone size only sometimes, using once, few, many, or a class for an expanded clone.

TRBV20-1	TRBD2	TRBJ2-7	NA	TGCAGTGCTAGAGAGGGAGTAGCGGGAGTTTTCGAGCAGTACTTC	CSAREGVAGVFEQYF
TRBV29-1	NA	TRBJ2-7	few	TGCAGCGTTGTCCGGGACGGCCCCTACGAGCAGTACTTC	CSVVRDGPYEQYF
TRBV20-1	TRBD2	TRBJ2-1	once	TGCAGTGCTAGAGATTGGCTAGCGGGAGTTTCGAGGAATGAGCAGTTCTTC	CSARDWLAGVSRNEQFF
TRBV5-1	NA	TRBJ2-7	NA	TGCGCCAGCAGCCCAACTGGATTCCTCTCTGGCGAGCAGTACTTC	CASSPTGFLSGEQYF
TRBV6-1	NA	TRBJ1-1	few	TGTGCCAGCAGTGAGTTGGCCCAGAACACTGAAGCTTTCTTT	CASSELAQNTEAFF
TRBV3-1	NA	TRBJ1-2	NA	TGTGCCAGCAGCCAAAGTCTCGGGGGCTATGGCTATGGCTACACCTTC	CASSQSLGGYGYGYTF
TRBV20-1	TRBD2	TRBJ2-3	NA	TGCAGTGCTAGATTTGAACTAGCGGGAGGAGATACGCAGTATTTT	CSARFELAGGDTQYF
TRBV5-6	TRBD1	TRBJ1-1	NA	TGTGCCAGTCTCTTCACAGGGGGGCGATTCTTT	CASLFTGGRFF
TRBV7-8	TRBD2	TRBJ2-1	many	TGTGCCAGCAGCTTATATGGCGGGAGCTCCTACAATGAGCAGTTCTTC	CASSLYGGSSYNEQFF
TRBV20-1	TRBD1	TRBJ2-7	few	TGCAGTGCCGGGACAGGGGGCGGGTACGAGCAGTACTTC	CSAGTGGGYEQYF
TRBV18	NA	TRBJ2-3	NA	TGTGCCAGCTCACCAGAGCAATATACGCAGTATTTT	CASSPEQYTQYF
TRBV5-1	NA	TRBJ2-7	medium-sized	TGCGCCAGCAGCTTAGACCGGTACGAGCAGTACTTC	CASSLDRYEQYF
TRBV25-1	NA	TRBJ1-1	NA	TGTGCCAGCAAATCCGGGGCAGGGGCCACTGAAGCTTTCTTT	CASKSGAGATEAFF
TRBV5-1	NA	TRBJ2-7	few	TGCGCCAGCTCATCGATAGAGATCCACGAGCAGTACTTC	CASSSIEIHEQYF
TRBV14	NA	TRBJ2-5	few	TGTGCCAGCAGCCAAGCAAGGCAGACCCAGTACTTC	CASSQARQTQYF
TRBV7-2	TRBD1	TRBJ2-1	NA	TGTGCCAGCAGCTTATCCTCGACAGGGGGTCATGGGGAGCAGTTCTTC	CASSLSSTGGHGEQFF
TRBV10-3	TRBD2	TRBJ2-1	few	TGTGCCATCAGCGGGACTAGCGGACCTAGTGAGCAGTTCTTC	CAISGTSGPSEQFF
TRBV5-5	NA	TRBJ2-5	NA	TGTGCCAGCAGCCCGGGGTGGGCCACTCCGGGGACCCAGTACTTC	CASSPGWATPGTQYF
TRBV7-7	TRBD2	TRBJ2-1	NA	TGTGCCAGCAGCTTTCCCCCTAACGGGAGGCACAATGAGCAGTTCTTC	CASSFPPNGRHNEQFF
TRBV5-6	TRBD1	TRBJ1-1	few	TGTGCCAGCACCCGCGTGACAGGGGTTGCTTTCTTT	CASTRVTGVAFF
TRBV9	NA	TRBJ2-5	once	TGTGCCAGCAGCGTAGCAGCTGGGGCAGTACAAGAGACCCAGTACTTC	CASSVAAGAVQETQYF
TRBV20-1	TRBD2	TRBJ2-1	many	TGCAGTGCTAGTGTCGGACTAGCGGGAGGGAGCTCCTACAATGAGCAGTTCTTC	CSASVGLAGGSSYNEQFF